Following are 14 T cell receptor beta chains from one sample sequenced in a study of persistence of HIV-infected CD4 T cells. The stimulus was lysate of CMV-infected fibroblasts, about 11 ug/mL. CD40L/CD69 double-negative CD45RO-high memory CD4+ T cells were collected. These TCRs' antigens remain unknown. This was the immunoSEQ version 4 assay in survey mode. Assay: immunoSEQ multiplex PCR; the TCRdb copy retains only in-frame clones and omits some. Among 50,000 or so clones listed, 75% to 85% were seen once. The sample in question was CD4+ T cells sorted from PBMCs after roughly 20-hour stimulation, obtained from a patient who received antiretroviral therapy. The source of these receptors is an adult man with HIV who was CMV-seropositive.

This clone was seen once. The genes are TRBV7-9 and TRBJ1-1; TRBD1 aligns across 7 bases. Germline V gives CDR1 SEHNR, CDR2 FQNEAQ (reference sequence). The CDR3 loop spans 14 amino acids. J lost 1 base, V lost 5 bases, and 4 bases had no gene match. CDR3 nucleotides: TGTGCCAGCAGCCGCGGGACAGCGAACACTGAAGCTTTCTTT. Encoded protein: CASSRGTANTEAFF.

This chain connects TRBV7-8 to TRBJ2-1; TRBD2 is a possible D gene (5 bases). The CDR3 contains 16 residues. V lost 1 base, J lost 7 bases, and 17 bases lay in between. Germline V gene lookup returns CDR1 SGHVS and CDR2 FQNEAQ. In nucleotides, the CDR3 is TGTGCCAGCAGCTTAGTAGGGAGTCCCTCTGTGAATGAGCAGTTCTTC. Translating gives CASSLVGSPSVNEQFF.

The sample holds a few counts of this clone. The chain links TRBV10-1 to TRBJ1-6; 8 bases are a match to TRBD1. This CDR3 contains 13 residues. Per the germline V gene, CDR1 is WNHNN and CDR2 is SYGVQD (reference sequence). V was pared by 11 bases and J by 7 bases, with 7 bases of the junction left unmatched. Here the CDR3 DNA reads TGCGCCTCTCGCGGACAGGGAAATTCACCCCTCCACTTT. Protein: CASRGQGNSPLHF.

The chain couples TRBV7-3 to TRBJ2-1; perhaps TRBD1 as D (5 bases). The CDR3 is 16 residues long. The germline V gene encodes CDR1 SGHTA and CDR2 FQGTGA. V lost 5 bases, J lost 2 bases, and 16 bases lay in between. The CDR3 coding sequence is TGTGCCAGCAGCCCCGGACCAAGGGGCCCCTACAATGAGCAGTTCTTC. This sequence encodes CASSPGPRGPYNEQFF. The complete variable domain, with remaining parts taken from reference TRBV7-3 and TRBJ2-1, reads GAGVSQTPSNKVTEKGKYVELRCDPISGHTALYWYRQSLGQGPEFLIYFQGTGAADDSGLPNDRFFAVRPEGSVSTLKIQRTERGDSAVYLCASSPGPRGPYNEQFFGPGTRLTVL.

The V call is TRBV12-5, the J call TRBJ2-1, with 10 bases identical to TRBD2. Germline V lookup: CDR1 LGHNT, CDR2 FRNRAP. This CDR3 is built from 15 residues. V shed 1 base and J 6 bases; nucleotides not matched to a gene: 3. CDR3 region: CASGLGAGGANEQFF. DNA for the CDR3: TGTGCTAGTGGTTTGGGAGCGGGGGGGGCCAATGAGCAGTTCTTC.

This chain links TRBV18 with TRBJ1-5; D is unresolved. The germline V and J ends were trimmed by 5 bases and 0 bases, with 5 bases remaining between them. The CDR3 is 13 amino acids. Germline V CDR1 and CDR2: KGHSH, LQKENI. In DNA form, the CDR3 reads TGTGCCAGCTCAGCCGATAGCAATCAGCCCCAGCATTTT. Protein: CASSADSNQPQHF.

The CDR3 bases are TGTGCCAGCAGCTTTACTACGGGACTGAACATTCAGTACTTC. It encodes CASSFTTGLNIQYF. The V call is TRBV7-2, the J call TRBJ2-4; weak D call: TRBD2 (6 bases). The length of the CDR3 is 14 residues. Germline lookup yields CDR1 SGHTA and CDR2 FQGNSA. Trimming removed 3 bases from V and 7 bases from J, with 13 bases in between.

This clone was counted only a few times. The rearrangement links TRBV19 to TRBJ2-2; D unresolved. V was pared by 3 bases and J by 3 bases, with 8 bases between. Germline loops: CDR1 LNHDA, CDR2 SQIVND (reference sequence). The length of the CDR3 is 14 residues. Here the CDR3 reads CASSILRDTGELFF. CDR3 nucleotide sequence: TGTGCCAGTAGTATCCTTAGGGACACCGGGGAGCTGTTTTTT.

The gene calls are TRBV6-6 and TRBJ1-1, with D tentatively TRBD1 (5 bases). The CDR3 extends over 16 amino acids. V gave up 0 bases and J gave up 6 bases, with 17 bases separating them. Germline loops: CDR1 MNHNY, CDR2 SVGAGI (reference sequence). CDR3 nucleotide sequence: TGTGCCAGCAGTTACTCGAGCGCAGGGATGGGCTCTGAAGCTTTCTTT. This codes for CASSYSSAGMGSEAFF.

This clone was recorded only once. The chain carries TRBV6-2 or TRBV6-3 and TRBJ1-3; 9 bases map to TRBD1. Germline loops: CDR1 MNHEY, CDR2 SVGEGT. J was trimmed by 2 bases and V by 0 bases; bases with no gene match: 8. The CDR3 length is 18 residues. This chain's CDR3 is CASSYSTGGQGTGNTIYF. CDR3 coding DNA: TGTGCCAGCAGTTACTCAACCGGAGGACAGGGGACTGGAAACACCATATATTTT.

For the CDR3, the DNA is TGTGCCAGCAGCCCTAGCGGGAGGTACACCGGGGAGCTGTTTTTT. Translating it yields CASSPSGRYTGELFF. This chain joins TRBV7-9 and TRBJ2-2; 11 bases are shared with TRBD2. The CDR3 runs to 15 residues. V lost 5 bases, J lost 3 bases, and 2 bases stayed unmatched. Germline CDR1 SEHNR, CDR2 FQNEAQ (reference sequence).

The gene calls are TRBV7-9 and TRBJ1-4; a possible D gene is TRBD1 (5 bases). This CDR3 has 15 amino acids. V lost 5 bases and J lost 4, with 14 bases in between. CDR1 and CDR2 (germline): SEHNR, FQNEAQ (reference sequence). CDR3 nucleotides: TGTGCCAGCAGCCGGATCCAGGGAGGTAATGAAAAACTGTTTTTT. Protein: CASSRIQGGNEKLFF.

This clone was counted a few times. The V gene is TRBV29-1, the J gene TRBJ2-7, with D hard to call. Germline CDR1 reads SQVTM; CDR2 reads ANQGSEA. The CDR3 extends over 12 amino acids. V was pared by 6 bases and J by 6 bases, with 15 bases between. The CDR3 reads CSVREYGVEQYF. In DNA form, the CDR3 reads TGCAGCGTCCGAGAGTATGGGGTCGAGCAGTACTTC.

CDR3 DNA: TGTGCCAGCAGTTACCTAGGGGGAGAGGGCGGGGAGCTGTTTTTT. Its translation is CASSYLGGEGGELFF. The chain is built from TRBV6-6 and TRBJ2-2; perhaps TRBD1 as D (6 bases). The CDR3 sequence is 15 residues long. Trimming took off 2 bases at V and 7 bases at J, with 14 bases between the two ends. Germline V CDR1 and CDR2: MNHNY, SVGAGI (reference sequence).